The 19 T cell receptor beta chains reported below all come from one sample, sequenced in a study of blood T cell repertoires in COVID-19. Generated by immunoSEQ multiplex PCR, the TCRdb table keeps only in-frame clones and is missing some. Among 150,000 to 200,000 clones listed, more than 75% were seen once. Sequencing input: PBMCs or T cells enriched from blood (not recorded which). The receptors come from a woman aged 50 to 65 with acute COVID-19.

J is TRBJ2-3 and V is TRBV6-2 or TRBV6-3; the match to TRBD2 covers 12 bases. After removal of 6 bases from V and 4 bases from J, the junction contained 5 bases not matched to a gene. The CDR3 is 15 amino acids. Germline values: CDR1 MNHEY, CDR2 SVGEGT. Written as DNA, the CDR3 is TGTGCCAGCAGCCAGACTAGCGGGGGCTCAGATACGCAGTATTTT. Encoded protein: CASSQTSGGSDTQYF.

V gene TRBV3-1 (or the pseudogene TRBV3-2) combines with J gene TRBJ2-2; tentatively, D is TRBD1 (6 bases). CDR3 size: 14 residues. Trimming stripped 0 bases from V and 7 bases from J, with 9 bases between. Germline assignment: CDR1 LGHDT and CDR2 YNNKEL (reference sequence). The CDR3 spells CASSQENRDGELFF. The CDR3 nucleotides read TGTGCCAGCAGCCAAGAGAACAGGGACGGGGAGCTGTTTTTT.

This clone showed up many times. CDR3 sequence: CASSPGKTPPETQYF. The CDR3 DNA follows: TGTGCCAGCAGCCCCGGGAAAACTCCCCCAGAGACCCAGTACTTC. The genes are TRBV7-9 and TRBJ2-5, with a possible D match to TRBD2 (5 bases). Per the germline V gene, CDR1 is SEHNR and CDR2 is FQNEAQ (reference sequence). Trimming stripped 5 bases from V and 4 bases from J, with 17 bases between. The CDR3 sequence is 15 residues long. Together with reference TRBV7-9 and TRBJ2-5, the CDR3 gives the full variable domain: DTGVSQNPRHKITKRGQNVTFRCDPISEHNRLYWYRQTLGQGPEFLTYFQNEAQLEKSRLLSDRFSAERPKGSFSTLEIQRTEQGDSAMYLCASSPGKTPPETQYFGPGTRLLVL.

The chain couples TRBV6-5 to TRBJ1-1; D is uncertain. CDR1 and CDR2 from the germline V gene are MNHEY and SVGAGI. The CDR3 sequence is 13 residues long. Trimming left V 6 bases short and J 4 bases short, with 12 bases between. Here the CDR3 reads CASRIGSLTEAFF. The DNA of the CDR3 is TGTGCCAGCAGAATCGGGAGTCTCACTGAAGCTTTCTTT.

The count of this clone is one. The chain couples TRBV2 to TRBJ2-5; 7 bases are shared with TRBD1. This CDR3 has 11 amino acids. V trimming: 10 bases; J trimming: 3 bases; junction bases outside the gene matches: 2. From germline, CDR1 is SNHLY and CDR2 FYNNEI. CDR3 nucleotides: TGTGCCATTGGGACAGAAGAGACCCAGTACTTC. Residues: CAIGTEETQYF.

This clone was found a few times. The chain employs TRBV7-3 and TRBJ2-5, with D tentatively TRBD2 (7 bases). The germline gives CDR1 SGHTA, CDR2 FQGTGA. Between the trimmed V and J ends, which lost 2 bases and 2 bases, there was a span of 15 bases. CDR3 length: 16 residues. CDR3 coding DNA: TGTGCCAGCAGCTTATCGGCGGGGGCCGAACAAGAGACCCAGTACTTC. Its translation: CASSLSAGAEQETQYF.

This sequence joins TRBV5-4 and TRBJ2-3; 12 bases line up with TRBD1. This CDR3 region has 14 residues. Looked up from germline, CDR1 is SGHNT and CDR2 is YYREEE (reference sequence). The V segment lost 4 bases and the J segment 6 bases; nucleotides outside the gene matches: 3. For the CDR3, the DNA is TGTGCCAGCAGCATGGGACAGGGGGCGGATACGCAGTATTTT. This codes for CASSMGQGADTQYF.

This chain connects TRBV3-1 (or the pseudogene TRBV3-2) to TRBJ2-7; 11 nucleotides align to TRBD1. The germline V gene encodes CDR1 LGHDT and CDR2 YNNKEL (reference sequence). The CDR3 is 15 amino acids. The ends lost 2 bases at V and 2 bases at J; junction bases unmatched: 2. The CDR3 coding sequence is TGTGCCAGCAGCCAAACGGGACAGGGGGCCTACGAGCAGTACGTC. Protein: CASSQTGQGAYEQYV.

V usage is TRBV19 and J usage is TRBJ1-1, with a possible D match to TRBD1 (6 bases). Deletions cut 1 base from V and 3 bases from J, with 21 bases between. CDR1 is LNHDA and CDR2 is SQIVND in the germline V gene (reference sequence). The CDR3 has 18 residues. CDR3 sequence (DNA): TGTGCCAGTAGTATAGCGGCTCGGGAAGGGGGGGCCGACACTGAAGCTTTCTTT. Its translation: CASSIAAREGGADTEAFF.

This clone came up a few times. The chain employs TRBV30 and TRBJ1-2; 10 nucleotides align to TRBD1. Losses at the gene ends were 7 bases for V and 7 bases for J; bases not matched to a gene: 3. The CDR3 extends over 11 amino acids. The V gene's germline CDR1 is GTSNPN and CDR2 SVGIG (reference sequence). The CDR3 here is CAFGTGVGYTF. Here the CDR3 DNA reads TGTGCCTTCGGGACAGGGGTTGGCTACACCTTC.

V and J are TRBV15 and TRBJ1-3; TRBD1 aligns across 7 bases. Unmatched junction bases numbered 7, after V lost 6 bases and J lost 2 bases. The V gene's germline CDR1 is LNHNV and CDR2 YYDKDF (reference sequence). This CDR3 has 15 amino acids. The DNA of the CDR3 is TGTGCCACCAGAGGTTTAGGGGGCGCTGGAAACACCATATATTTT. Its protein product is CATRGLGGAGNTIYF. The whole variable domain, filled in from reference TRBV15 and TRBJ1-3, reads DAMVIQNPRYQVTQFGKPVTLSCSQTLNHNVMYWYQQKSSQAPKLLFHYYDKDFNNEADTPDNFQSRRPNTSFCFLDIRSPGLGDTAMYLCATRGLGGAGNTIYFGEGSWLTVV.

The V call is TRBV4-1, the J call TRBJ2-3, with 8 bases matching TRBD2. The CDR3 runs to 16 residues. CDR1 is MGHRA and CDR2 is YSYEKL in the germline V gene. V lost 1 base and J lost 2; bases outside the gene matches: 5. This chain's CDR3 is CASSQGYGGVTDTQYF. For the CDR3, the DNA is TGCGCCAGCAGCCAAGGGTACGGGGGGGTCACAGATACGCAGTATTTT.

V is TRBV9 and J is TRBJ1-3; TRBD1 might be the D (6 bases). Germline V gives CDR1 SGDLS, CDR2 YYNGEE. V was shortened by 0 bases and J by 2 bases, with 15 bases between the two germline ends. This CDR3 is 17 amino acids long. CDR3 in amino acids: CASSVGQAIRPGNTIYF. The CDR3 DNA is TGTGCCAGCAGCGTAGGACAGGCCATTAGGCCTGGAAACACCATATATTTT. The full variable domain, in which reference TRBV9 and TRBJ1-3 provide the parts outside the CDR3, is DSGVTQTPKHLITATGQRVTLRCSPRSGDLSVYWYQQSLDQGLQFLIQYYNGEERAKGNILERFSAQQFPDLHSELNLSSLELGDSALYFCASSVGQAIRPGNTIYFGEGSWLTVV.

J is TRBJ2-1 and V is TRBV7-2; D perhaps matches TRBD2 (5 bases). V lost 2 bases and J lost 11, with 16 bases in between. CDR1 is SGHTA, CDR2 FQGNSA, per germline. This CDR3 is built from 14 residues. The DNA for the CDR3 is TGTGCCAGCAGCTTACGCCCGTACGGAGGCAAGCAGTTCTTC. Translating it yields CASSLRPYGGKQFF. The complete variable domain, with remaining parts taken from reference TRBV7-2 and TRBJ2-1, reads GAGVSQSPSNKVTEKGKDVELRCDPISGHTALYWYRQSLGQGLEFLIYFQGNSAPDKSGLPSDRFSAERTGGSVSTLTIQRTQQEDSAVYLCASSLRPYGGKQFFGPGTRLTVL.

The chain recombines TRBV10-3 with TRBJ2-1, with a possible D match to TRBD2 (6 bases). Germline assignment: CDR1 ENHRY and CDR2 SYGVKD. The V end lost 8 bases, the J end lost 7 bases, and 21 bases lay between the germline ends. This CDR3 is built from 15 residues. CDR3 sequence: CAIPGPGGARNEQFF. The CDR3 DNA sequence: TGTGCCATCCCAGGTCCCGGGGGTGCGCGGAATGAGCAGTTCTTC.

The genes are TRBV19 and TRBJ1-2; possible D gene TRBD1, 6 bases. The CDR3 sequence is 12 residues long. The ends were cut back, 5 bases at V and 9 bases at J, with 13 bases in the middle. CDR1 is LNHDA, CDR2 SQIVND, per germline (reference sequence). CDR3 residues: CASSPGHRSYTF. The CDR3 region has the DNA TGTGCCAGTAGTCCGGGACATCGAAGCTACACCTTC.

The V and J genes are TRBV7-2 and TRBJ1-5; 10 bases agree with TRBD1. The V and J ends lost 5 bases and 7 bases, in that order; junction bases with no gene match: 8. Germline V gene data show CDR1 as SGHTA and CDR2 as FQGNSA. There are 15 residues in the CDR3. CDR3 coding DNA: TGTGCCAGCAGCAGCGACAGGGGGCGAGGCCAGCCCCAGCATTTT. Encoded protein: CASSSDRGRGQPQHF.

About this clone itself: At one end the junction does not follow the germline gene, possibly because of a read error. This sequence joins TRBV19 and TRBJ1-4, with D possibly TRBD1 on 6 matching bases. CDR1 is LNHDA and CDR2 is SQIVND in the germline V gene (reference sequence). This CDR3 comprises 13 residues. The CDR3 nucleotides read TGTGCCAGTAGTGACAGGCTGAATGGAAAACTGTTTTTT. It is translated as CASSDRLNGKLFF.

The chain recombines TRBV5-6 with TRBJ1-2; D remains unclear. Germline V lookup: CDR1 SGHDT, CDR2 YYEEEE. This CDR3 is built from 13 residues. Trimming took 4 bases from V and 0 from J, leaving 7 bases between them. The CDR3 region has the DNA TGTGCCAGCAGCCCTCGAGCTAACTATGGCTACACCTTC. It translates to CASSPRANYGYTF.